The sequence of this TCR beta chain was determined in a study of cytomegalovirus exposure and HLA in healthy donors. This clone was found once. Amplification used 60 Vbeta primers and 13 Jbeta primers. Profiled with immunoSEQ multiplex PCR; TCRdb holds only in-frame clones, not every one. The table has 150,000 to 250,000 clones, less than 85% seen once. The germline V and J ends were trimmed by 3 bases and 6 bases, with 10 bases remaining between them. Germline CDR1 SEHNR, CDR2 FQNEAQ (reference sequence). This CDR3 is 13 amino acids long. Source material: PBMCs. The sequence was obtained from a girl aged 10-17 years in good health and CMV-seropositive. The V call is TRBV7-9, the J call TRBJ2-3; maybe TRBD1 (5 bases). CDR3 coding DNA: TGTGCCAGCAGCTTCGATCCAGGGGATACGCAGTATTTT. This gives the protein CASSFDPGDTQYF.